This TCR beta chain was observed in a study of response to subunit inactivated influenza vaccine. TCRdb re-called the RT-PCR reads with MiXCR, one entry per CDR3 protein. Of about 520,000 distinct CDR3 sequences listed, 25% were seen once; the top ten hold under 2.5%. Broader study findings: Few additional T cells are recruited per seasonal influenza vaccination, authors suggested.

On this clonotype itself: What it binds is unknown.

The CDR3 runs to 13 residues. The V gene's germline CDR1 is SGHTA and CDR2 FQGNSA. Trimming removed 3 bases from V and 6 bases from J; junction bases left unmatched: 2. Material: CD4+ T cells sorted from PBMCs, obtained about 5 days after vaccination. This chain joins TRBV7-2 and TRBJ2-5, with 9 positions matching TRBD1. The receptor's source is a middle-aged man who received an inactivated influenza vaccine. This CDR3 reads CASSLGQGKTQYF. In DNA, the CDR3 is TGTGCCAGCAGCTTGGGACAGGGAAAGACCCAGTACTTC.